This T cell receptor (beta chain) was profiled in a study of regulatory T cells in long-lasting Graves disease. In building TCR beta libraries, iRepertoire HTBI primers were used together with Arm-PCR of CDR3 regions. TCRdb ran MiXCR on the multiplex PCR reads and lists one entry per CDR3 protein. The sample includes 550,000 to 600,000 distinct CDR3 sequences, 15% to 20% seen only once; the top ten take around 12%. The CDR3 contains 16 residues. The germline gives CDR1 MGHRA, CDR2 YSYEKL. V lost 4 bases, J lost 7 bases, and 13 bases stayed unmatched. Time point noted: newly diagnosed GD, antithyroid drugs for less than 3 months. Extracted RNA from PBMCs served as the source of the TCR library. Overall study findings and caveats: Thyroid tissue was not studied; only peripheral blood was.

As to this clonotype: Antigen specificity is unknown.

These data were likewise used in another study, on T cells in Graves' hyperthyroidism and ophthalmopathy. That work contributes: Blood also contained most expanded thyroid clonotypes above 0.001.

V is TRBV4-1 and J is TRBJ2-1, with 7 bases aligning to TRBD1. The sequence was collected from a man aged 18 to 30 with Graves disease. The input for sequencing was peripheral blood mononuclear cells (PBMCs), taken at new diagnosis, from a patient treated with antithyroid drugs. The CDR3 DNA follows: TGCGCCAGCAGCCCGAGAGGGTACAGGGGTCAAAATGAGCAGTTCTTC. It is translated as CASSPRGYRGQNEQFF.